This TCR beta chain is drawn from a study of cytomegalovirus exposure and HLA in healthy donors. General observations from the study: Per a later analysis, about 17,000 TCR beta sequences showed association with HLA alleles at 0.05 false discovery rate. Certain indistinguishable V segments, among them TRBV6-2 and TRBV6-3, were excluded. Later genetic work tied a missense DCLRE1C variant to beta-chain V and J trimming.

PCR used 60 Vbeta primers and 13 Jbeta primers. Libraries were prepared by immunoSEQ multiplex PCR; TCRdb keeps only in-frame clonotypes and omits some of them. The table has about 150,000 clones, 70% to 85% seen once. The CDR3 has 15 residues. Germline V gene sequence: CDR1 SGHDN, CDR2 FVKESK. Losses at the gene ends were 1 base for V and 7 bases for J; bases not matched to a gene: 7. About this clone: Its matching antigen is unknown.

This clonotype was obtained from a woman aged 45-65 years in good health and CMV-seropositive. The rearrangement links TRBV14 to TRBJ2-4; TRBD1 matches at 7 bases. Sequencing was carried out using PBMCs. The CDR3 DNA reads TGTGCCAGCAGCCAAGCTGGGACAGTAGCCAACATTCAGTACTTC. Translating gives CASSQAGTVANIQYF.